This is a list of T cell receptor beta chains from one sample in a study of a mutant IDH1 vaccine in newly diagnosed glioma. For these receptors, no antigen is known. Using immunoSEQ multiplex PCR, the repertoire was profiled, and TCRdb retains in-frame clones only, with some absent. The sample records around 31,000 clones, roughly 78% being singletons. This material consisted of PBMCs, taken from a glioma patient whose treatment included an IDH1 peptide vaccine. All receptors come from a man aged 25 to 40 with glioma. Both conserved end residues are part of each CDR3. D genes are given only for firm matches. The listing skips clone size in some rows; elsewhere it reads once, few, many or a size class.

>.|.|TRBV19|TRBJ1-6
TGTGCCAGTAGCTTTATCGGGGATGGTTCACCCCTCCACTTT
CASSFIGDGSPLHF
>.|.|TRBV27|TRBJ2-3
TGTGCCAGCACCTTATCTAATACGCAGTATTTT
CASTLSNTQYF
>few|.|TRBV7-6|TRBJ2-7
TGTGCCAGCAGCTCCGATCCCGGGTCCTACGAGCAGTACTTC
CASSSDPGSYEQYF
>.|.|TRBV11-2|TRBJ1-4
TGTGCCAGCAGCTTTAACACCGGACAGAACGAAAAACTGTTTTTT
CASSFNTGQNEKLFF
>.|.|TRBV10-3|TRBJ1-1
TGTGCCATCAGGGGGGGCAGCGAGGGGATGAACACTGAAGCTTTCTTT
CAIRGGSEGMNTEAFF
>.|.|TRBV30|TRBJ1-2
TGTGCCTGGGCACAACGTTCGCATGGGGGCTACACCTTC
CAWAQRSHGGYTF
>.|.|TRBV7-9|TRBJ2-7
TGTGCCAGCAGCTTAGCGGCAATATTGGGCTTCGAGCAGTACTTC
CASSLAAILGFEQYF
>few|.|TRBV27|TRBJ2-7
TGTGCCAGCAGTTTCTTCGGCGGGGCCTCCTACGAGCAGTACTTC
CASSFFGGASYEQYF
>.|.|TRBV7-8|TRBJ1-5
TGTGCCAGCAGCGGGGGGGCGCCGCGGCCCCAGCATTTT
CASSGGAPRPQHF
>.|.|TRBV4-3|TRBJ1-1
TGCGCCAGCAGCCAAGGTCGGTTGAACACTGAAGCTTTCTTT
CASSQGRLNTEAFF
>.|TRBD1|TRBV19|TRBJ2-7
TGTGCCAGTAGTATCCAGGGGGCAAAAGTCGAGCAGTACTTC
CASSIQGAKVEQYF
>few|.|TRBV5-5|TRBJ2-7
TGTGCCAGCAGCTTGGTAGGCAGGGGCTACGAGCAGTACTTC
CASSLVGRGYEQYF
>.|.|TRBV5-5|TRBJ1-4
TGTGCCAGCAGCTTGGCCCCTGCCCGCGGCGATGAAAAACTGTTTTTT
CASSLAPARGDEKLFF
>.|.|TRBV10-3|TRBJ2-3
TGTGCCATCAGTGACCCCGCCTCGACAGTGACCCAGTATTTT
CAISDPASTVTQYF
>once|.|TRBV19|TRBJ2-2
TGTGCCAGTAGTATAGTAAGCCACGACACCGGGGAGCTGTTTTTT
CASSIVSHDTGELFF
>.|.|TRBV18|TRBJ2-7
TGTGCCAGCTCACCACTTGTCAGGGGAATGATCTCCTACGAGCAGTACTTC
CASSPLVRGMISYEQYF
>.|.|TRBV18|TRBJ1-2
TGTGCCAGCTCACCACCGCTACAGGTCTATGGCTACACCTTC
CASSPPLQVYGYTF
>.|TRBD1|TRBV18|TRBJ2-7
TGTGCCAGCTCACGGCCGGGACAGTTAACCTACGAGCAGTACTTC
CASSRPGQLTYEQYF
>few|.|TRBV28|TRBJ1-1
TGTGCCAGCAGCCTTCGCGGGGGGAGGACTGAAGCTTTCTTT
CASSLRGGRTEAFF
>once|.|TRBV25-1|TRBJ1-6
TGTGCCAGCAGTGAATATTCCCCGAATTCACCCCTCCACTTT
CASSEYSPNSPLHF
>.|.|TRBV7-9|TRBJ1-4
TGTGCCAGCAGCCTGGGGGTAACTAATGAAAAACTGTTTTTT
CASSLGVTNEKLFF
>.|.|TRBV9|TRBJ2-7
TGTGCCAGCAGCGTAAGGGACACGGACTACGAGCAGTACTTC
CASSVRDTDYEQYF
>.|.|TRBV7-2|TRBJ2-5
TGTGCCAGCAGCCCGACGGTGGAGACCCAGTACTTC
CASSPTVETQYF
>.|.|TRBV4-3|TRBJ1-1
TGCGCCAGCAGCCGGGACACACTCGAATTGAACACTGAAGCTTTCTTT
CASSRDTLELNTEAFF
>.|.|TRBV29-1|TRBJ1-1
TGCAGCGCCCGGGGCGGGGCGGAAGCTTTCTTT
CSARGGAEAFF
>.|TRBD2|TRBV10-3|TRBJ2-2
TGTGCCATCAGTGCTACCGGGACTAGCGGGTCCGGGGAGCTGTTTTTT
CAISATGTSGSGELFF
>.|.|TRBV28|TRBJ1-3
TGTGCCAGCAGCACCCTTAACGGAAACACCATATATTTT
CASSTLNGNTIYF
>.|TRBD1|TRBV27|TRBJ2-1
TGTGCCAGCAGGACAGGGGGCATGAATGAGCAGTTCTTC
CASRTGGMNEQFF
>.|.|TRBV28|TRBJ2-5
TGTGCCAGCAGTTCACTCGAAGAGAGGGAGACCCAGTACTTC
CASSSLEERETQYF
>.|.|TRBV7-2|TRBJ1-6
TGTGCCAGCAGCGTTAGGGGGGGTAGTGATTCACCCCTCCACTTT
CASSVRGGSDSPLHF
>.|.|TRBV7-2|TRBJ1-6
TGTGCCAGCAGCACACAGGGCTACAATTCACCCCTCCACTTT
CASSTQGYNSPLHF
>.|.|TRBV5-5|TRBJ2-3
TGTGCCAGCAGCTTGGGGCCAGGAAGCGGCACAGATACGCAGTATTTT
CASSLGPGSGTDTQYF
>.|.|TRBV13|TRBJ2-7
TGTGCCAGCAGCTTAAACGACGGCTTTCGGCGTATCGCGGACTACGAGCAGTACTTC
CASSLNDGFRRIADYEQYF
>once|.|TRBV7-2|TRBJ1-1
TGTGCCAGCAGCCGACTCGCGGGCACTGAAGCTTTCTTT
CASSRLAGTEAFF
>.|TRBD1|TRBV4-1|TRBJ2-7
TGCGCCAGCAGCCATCACCGGGACAGTTACGAGCAGTACTTC
CASSHHRDSYEQYF
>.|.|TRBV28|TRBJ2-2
TGTGCCAGCAGTTTACATGGGGGGTCCACCGGGGAGCTGTTTTTT
CASSLHGGSTGELFF
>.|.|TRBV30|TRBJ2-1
TGTGGCTACAATGAGCAGTTCTTC
CGYNEQFF
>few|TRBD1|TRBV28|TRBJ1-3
TGTGCCAGCAGCGGTGGGACAGTCTTGGGAAACACCATATATTTT
CASSGGTVLGNTIYF
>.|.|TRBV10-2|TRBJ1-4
TGCGCCAGCAAAGAGCGGGGCGGCATTAATGAAAAACTGTTTTTT
CASKERGGINEKLFF
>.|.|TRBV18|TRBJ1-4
TGTGCCAGCTCACCTTCCCGAGAGGTCTTCGCGACTAATGAAAAACTGTTTTTT
CASSPSREVFATNEKLFF
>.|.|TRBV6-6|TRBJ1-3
TGTGCCAGCAGTTACTCCCCGGGACGGGGAAGCACCATATATTTT
CASSYSPGRGSTIYF
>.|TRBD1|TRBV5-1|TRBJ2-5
TGCGCCAGCAGCCATGACAGGGGTGGGCAAGAGACCCAGTACTTC
CASSHDRGGQETQYF
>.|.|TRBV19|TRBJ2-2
TGTGCCAGTACCCGGACTGACACCGGGGAGCTGTTTTTT
CASTRTDTGELFF
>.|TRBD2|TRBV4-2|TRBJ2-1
TGTGCCAGCAGCCGTACCGATGGACTAGCGGGAGTGGGGAGTACGGACAATGAGCAGTTCTTC
CASSRTDGLAGVGSTDNEQFF
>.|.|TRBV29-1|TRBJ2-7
TGCAGCGTTGAATTGGGGGGGCGATCCTACGAGCAGTACTTC
CSVELGGRSYEQYF
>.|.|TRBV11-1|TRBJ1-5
TGTGCCAGCAGCTATAACAGGAATCAGCCCCAGCATTTT
CASSYNRNQPQHF
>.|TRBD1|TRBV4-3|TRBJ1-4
TGCGCCAGCAGCCGGACAGGGGGATCAACTAATGAAAAACTGTTTTTT
CASSRTGGSTNEKLFF
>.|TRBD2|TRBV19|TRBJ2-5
TGTGCCAGTAGCCCAAGGGGGCTAGCGGGAGTTGAGACCCAGTACTTC
CASSPRGLAGVETQYF
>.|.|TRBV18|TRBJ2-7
TGTGCCAGCTCACCGACAGTTTCCTACGAGCAGTACTTC
CASSPTVSYEQYF
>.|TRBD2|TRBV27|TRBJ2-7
TGTGCCAGCAGCTCACTCCTTAGCGGGAAGAGCAACGAGCAGTACTTC
CASSSLLSGKSNEQYF
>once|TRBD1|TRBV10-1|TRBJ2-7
TGCGCCAGCAGTGAGGTCGCTGGACAGGGCTTCGAGCAGTACTTC
CASSEVAGQGFEQYF
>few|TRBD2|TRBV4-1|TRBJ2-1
TGCGCCAGCGGCCTAGGGCGGGAGTCCCGCAATGAGCAGTTCTTC
CASGLGRESRNEQFF
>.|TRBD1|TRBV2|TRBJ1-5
TGTGCCAGCAGTTTCGGGACAGGGGGCGCAGGCAATCAGCCCCAGCATTTT
CASSFGTGGAGNQPQHF
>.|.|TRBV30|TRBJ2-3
TGTGCCTGGAGTGTGGTCCAGGGCAACACAGATACGCAGTATTTT
CAWSVVQGNTDTQYF